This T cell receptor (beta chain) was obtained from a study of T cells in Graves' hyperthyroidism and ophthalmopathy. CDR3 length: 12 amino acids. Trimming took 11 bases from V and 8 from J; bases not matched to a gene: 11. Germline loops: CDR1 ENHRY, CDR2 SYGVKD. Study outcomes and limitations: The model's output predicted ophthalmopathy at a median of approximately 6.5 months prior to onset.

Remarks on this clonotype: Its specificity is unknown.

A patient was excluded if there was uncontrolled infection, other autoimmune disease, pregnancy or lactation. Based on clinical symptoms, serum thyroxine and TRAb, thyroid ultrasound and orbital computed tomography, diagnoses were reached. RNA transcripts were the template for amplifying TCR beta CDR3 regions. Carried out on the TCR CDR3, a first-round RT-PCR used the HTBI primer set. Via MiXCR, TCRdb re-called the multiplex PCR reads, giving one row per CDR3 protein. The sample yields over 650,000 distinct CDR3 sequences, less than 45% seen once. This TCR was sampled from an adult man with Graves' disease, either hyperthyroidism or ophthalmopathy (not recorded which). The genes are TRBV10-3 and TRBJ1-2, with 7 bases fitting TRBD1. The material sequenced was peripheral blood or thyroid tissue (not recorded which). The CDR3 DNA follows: TGTGCCGCTTCTAACAGGGGAGGCGGCTACACCTTC. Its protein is CAASNRGGGYTF.